Listed below are T cell receptor beta chains from one sample, sequenced in a study of shared clonotypes between healthy human individuals. This table comes from immunoSEQ multiplex PCR, and its TCRdb copy is limited to in-frame clones, with some not included. The table records 600,000 to 750,000 clones, 72% of them present only once. Source material: memory CD4+ T cells sorted from blood. All receptors come from a woman in her 30s in good health. The CDR3 runs from the conserved cysteine through the conserved F or W. A D gene is named only where the DNA matches it firmly. The size entry is marked missing in some rows and otherwise reads once, few, many or a size class.

abundance	d_gene	v_gene	j_gene	CDR3aa	CDR3nt
NA	NA	TRBV15	TRBJ1-2	CATSRDSHQGQRITF	TGTGCCACCAGCAGAGATTCACACCAAGGTCAGCGAATCACCTTC
NA	NA	TRBV6-1	TRBJ1-4	CASREGTSLEKLFF	TGTGCCAGCAGGGAGGGGACAAGCCTAGAAAAACTGTTTTTT
NA	TRBD1	TRBV6-1	TRBJ2-3	CASSVDRALTDTQYF	TGTGCCAGCAGCGTGGACAGGGCCCTCACAGATACGCAGTATTTT
NA	NA	TRBV27	TRBJ2-3	CASSLALARTDTQYF	TGTGCCAGCAGTTTAGCTCTAGCGCGCACAGATACGCAGTATTTT
NA	TRBD1	TRBV18	TRBJ1-2	CASSPAADRANAGYTF	TGTGCCAGCTCACCCGCCGCGGACAGGGCCAATGCTGGCTACACCTTC
NA	TRBD2	TRBV6-6	TRBJ2-5	CASSLGAGGETQYF	TGTGCCAGCAGTCTGGGGGCGGGGGGCGAGACCCAGTACTTC
NA	TRBD2	TRBV9	TRBJ2-1	CASSVGVAGAYNEQFF	TGTGCCAGCAGCGTAGGGGTAGCGGGTGCCTACAATGAGCAGTTCTTC
NA	TRBD1	TRBV25-1	TRBJ2-7	CASPTYPPPRGRFYEQYF	TGTGCCAGCCCCACCTACCCCCCCCCTAGGGGGCGCTTCTACGAGCAGTACTTC
NA	TRBD1	TRBV7-9	TRBJ2-7	CASSRTGRDSYEQYF	TGTGCCAGCAGCCGCACTGGTAGGGACAGCTACGAGCAGTACTTC
few	NA	TRBV6-5	TRBJ2-7	CASSYPWGGAAYEQYF	TGTGCCAGCAGTTACCCCTGGGGGGGGGCAGCTTACGAGCAGTACTTC
few	TRBD1	TRBV6-1	TRBJ2-2	CASSADRINTGELFF	TGTGCCAGCAGCGCGGACAGGATAAACACCGGGGAGCTGTTTTTT
few	NA	TRBV9	TRBJ1-1	CASSATVLENTEAFF	TGTGCCAGCAGCGCGACAGTCTTGGAGAACACTGAAGCTTTCTTT
NA	NA	TRBV10-3	TRBJ2-3	CAISATGPVVTDTQYF	TGTGCCATCTCGGCGACAGGACCAGTGGTCACAGATACGCAGTATTTT
once	TRBD2	TRBV5-5	TRBJ2-3	CASSSPGLATDTQYF	TGTGCCAGCAGCTCCCCGGGACTAGCAACAGATACGCAGTATTTT
NA	TRBD1	TRBV9	TRBJ1-2	CASSFGTGLGYGYTF	TGTGCCAGCAGCTTCGGGACAGGGCTCGGCTATGGCTACACCTTC
NA	TRBD2	TRBV7-9	TRBJ2-1	CASSPLAGESSWQFF	TGTGCCAGCAGCCCATTAGCGGGGGAATCATCGTGGCAGTTCTTC
NA	TRBD1	TRBV5-1	TRBJ2-7	CASSLGGQVTYEQYF	TGCGCCAGCAGCCTGGGCGGACAGGTGACTTACGAGCAGTACTTC
NA	NA	TRBV7-9	TRBJ2-5	CASSFNYGPGSAPGETQYF	TGTGCCAGCAGCTTTAACTACGGCCCGGGTAGCGCCCCGGGGGAGACCCAGTACTTC
NA	TRBD2	TRBV2	TRBJ2-7	CASSLLAGVNEQYF	TGTGCCAGCAGCTTACTAGCGGGAGTTAACGAGCAGTACTTC
NA	NA	TRBV19	TRBJ2-2	CASTVFQGSGELFF	TGTGCCAGTACCGTCTTCCAGGGGTCCGGGGAGCTGTTTTTT
NA	TRBD2	TRBV6-5	TRBJ2-3	CASSYTGLAGGDTQYF	TGTGCCAGCAGTTACACAGGACTAGCGGGAGGAGATACGCAGTATTTT
once	TRBD1	TRBV11-2	TRBJ2-1	CASREIKDRVGEQFF	TGTGCCAGCCGAGAAATTAAAGACAGGGTTGGCGAGCAGTTCTTC
NA	TRBD1	TRBV18	TRBJ1-1	CASSPLGQGRNTEAFF	TGTGCCAGCTCACCCTTAGGACAGGGACGAAACACTGAAGCTTTCTTT
once	TRBD1	TRBV6-1	TRBJ1-3	CASSGDTGDGNTIYF	TGTGCCAGCAGTGGGGATACAGGGGATGGAAACACCATATATTTT
NA	NA	TRBV5-1	TRBJ2-3	CASSPSQVPLSTDTQYF	TGCGCCAGCAGCCCCTCACAGGTTCCACTTAGCACAGATACGCAGTATTTT
NA	NA	TRBV6-1	TRBJ1-2	CASSEAPQGNYGYTF	TGTGCCAGCAGTGAAGCCCCACAGGGTAACTATGGCTACACCTTC
NA	NA	TRBV7-2	TRBJ2-1	CASSTRGSSYNEQFF	TGTGCCAGCAGCACGCGGGGAAGCTCCTACAATGAGCAGTTCTTC
once	NA	TRBV4-1	TRBJ2-2	CASSPGRTTNTGELFF	TGCGCCAGCAGCCCAGGCAGGACGACGAACACCGGGGAGCTGTTTTTT
NA	TRBD1	TRBV27	TRBJ2-3	CASSLLRDRGTDTQYF	TGTGCCAGCAGTCTCCTCCGAGACAGGGGAACAGATACGCAGTATTTT
NA	TRBD2	TRBV28	TRBJ2-7	CASSLAPLAGGPYEQYF	TGTGCCAGCAGTTTGGCCCCACTAGCGGGAGGCCCCTACGAGCAGTACTTC
NA	TRBD1	TRBV28	TRBJ2-7	CASSPRGGQVKREQYF	TGTGCCAGCAGTCCCAGGGGTGGACAGGTAAAGAGGGAGCAGTACTTC
few	TRBD1	TRBV5-1	TRBJ2-7	CASSLQGGSYEQYF	TGCGCCAGCAGCTTACAGGGGGGATCCTACGAGCAGTACTTC
NA	NA	TRBV10-3	TRBJ1-2	CAITGGGANNGYTF	TGTGCCATCACTGGGGGAGGGGCTAATAATGGCTACACCTTC
NA	NA	TRBV20-1	TRBJ2-7	CSARLEYEQYF	TGCAGTGCTAGGCTGGAGTACGAGCAGTACTTC
NA	NA	TRBV28	TRBJ1-1	CASSPPTGNTEAFF	TGTGCCAGCAGTCCTCCGACAGGGAACACTGAAGCTTTCTTT
many	TRBD2	TRBV5-1	TRBJ2-5	CASSWTPGLGLETQYF	TGCGCCAGCAGCTGGACTCCGGGACTAGGGTTAGAGACCCAGTACTTC
NA	NA	TRBV5-8	TRBJ2-1	CASSLLGLRANEQFF	TGTGCCAGCAGCTTGTTAGGGTTGCGCGCGAATGAGCAGTTCTTC
NA	NA	TRBV6-1	TRBJ1-5	CASSVTRDQPQHF	TGTGCCAGCAGTGTAACGAGGGATCAGCCCCAGCATTTT
NA	NA	TRBV4-2	TRBJ2-5	CASSQIRGQETQYF	TGTGCCAGCAGCCAGATACGGGGGCAAGAGACCCAGTACTTC
few	NA	TRBV6-5	TRBJ2-7	CASSSNLEQYF	TGTGCCAGCAGTTCAAACTTGGAGCAGTACTTC
NA	NA	TRBV6-5	TRBJ1-1	CASIGNTEAFF	TGTGCCAGCATTGGGAACACTGAAGCTTTCTTT
once	NA	TRBV28	TRBJ2-3	CASSPSSTDTQYF	TGTGCCAGCAGTCCGTCTAGCACAGATACGCAGTATTTT
NA	NA	TRBV5-4	TRBJ2-1	CASSLGGGSTYNEQFF	TGTGCCAGCAGCTTGGGAGGGGGTAGCACCTACAATGAGCAGTTCTTC
NA	TRBD1	TRBV6-5	TRBJ1-5	CASSLQGVGQPQHF	TGTGCCAGCAGTCTTCAGGGGGTCGGCCAGCCCCAGCATTTT
NA	NA	TRBV28	TRBJ1-5	CASSRQHNQPQHF	TGTGCCAGCAGCCGACAGCACAATCAGCCCCAGCATTTT
many	NA	TRBV4-1	TRBJ1-3	CASSQDIDGNTIYF	TGCGCCAGCAGCCAAGATATCGACGGAAACACCATATATTTT
NA	TRBD2	TRBV5-5	TRBJ2-1	CASSLSGRSYNEQFF	TGTGCCAGCAGCCTTAGCGGGAGGTCCTACAATGAGCAGTTCTTC
NA	TRBD1	TRBV27	TRBJ2-7	CASSLLEGGLEQYF	TGTGCCAGCAGTTTACTAGAAGGGGGCCTCGAGCAGTACTTC
NA	NA	TRBV19	TRBJ2-7	CASRSPSSYEQYF	TGTGCCAGTCGGTCACCCAGCTCCTACGAGCAGTACTTC
many	NA	TRBV7-2	TRBJ1-5	CASSYQDQPQHF	TGTGCCAGCAGCTACCAGGATCAGCCCCAGCATTTT
NA	NA	TRBV27	TRBJ2-3	CASSLWGRPKGTDTQYF	TGTGCCAGCAGTTTATGGGGACGCCCCAAGGGGACAGATACGCAGTATTTT
many	NA	TRBV6-5	TRBJ1-2	CASSYSGGPGGYTF	TGTGCCAGCAGTTACTCTGGAGGGCCGGGTGGCTACACCTTC
NA	TRBD1	TRBV5-1	TRBJ1-3	CASSSGQEGNTIYF	TGCGCCAGCAGCTCCGGACAGGAGGGAAACACCATATATTTT